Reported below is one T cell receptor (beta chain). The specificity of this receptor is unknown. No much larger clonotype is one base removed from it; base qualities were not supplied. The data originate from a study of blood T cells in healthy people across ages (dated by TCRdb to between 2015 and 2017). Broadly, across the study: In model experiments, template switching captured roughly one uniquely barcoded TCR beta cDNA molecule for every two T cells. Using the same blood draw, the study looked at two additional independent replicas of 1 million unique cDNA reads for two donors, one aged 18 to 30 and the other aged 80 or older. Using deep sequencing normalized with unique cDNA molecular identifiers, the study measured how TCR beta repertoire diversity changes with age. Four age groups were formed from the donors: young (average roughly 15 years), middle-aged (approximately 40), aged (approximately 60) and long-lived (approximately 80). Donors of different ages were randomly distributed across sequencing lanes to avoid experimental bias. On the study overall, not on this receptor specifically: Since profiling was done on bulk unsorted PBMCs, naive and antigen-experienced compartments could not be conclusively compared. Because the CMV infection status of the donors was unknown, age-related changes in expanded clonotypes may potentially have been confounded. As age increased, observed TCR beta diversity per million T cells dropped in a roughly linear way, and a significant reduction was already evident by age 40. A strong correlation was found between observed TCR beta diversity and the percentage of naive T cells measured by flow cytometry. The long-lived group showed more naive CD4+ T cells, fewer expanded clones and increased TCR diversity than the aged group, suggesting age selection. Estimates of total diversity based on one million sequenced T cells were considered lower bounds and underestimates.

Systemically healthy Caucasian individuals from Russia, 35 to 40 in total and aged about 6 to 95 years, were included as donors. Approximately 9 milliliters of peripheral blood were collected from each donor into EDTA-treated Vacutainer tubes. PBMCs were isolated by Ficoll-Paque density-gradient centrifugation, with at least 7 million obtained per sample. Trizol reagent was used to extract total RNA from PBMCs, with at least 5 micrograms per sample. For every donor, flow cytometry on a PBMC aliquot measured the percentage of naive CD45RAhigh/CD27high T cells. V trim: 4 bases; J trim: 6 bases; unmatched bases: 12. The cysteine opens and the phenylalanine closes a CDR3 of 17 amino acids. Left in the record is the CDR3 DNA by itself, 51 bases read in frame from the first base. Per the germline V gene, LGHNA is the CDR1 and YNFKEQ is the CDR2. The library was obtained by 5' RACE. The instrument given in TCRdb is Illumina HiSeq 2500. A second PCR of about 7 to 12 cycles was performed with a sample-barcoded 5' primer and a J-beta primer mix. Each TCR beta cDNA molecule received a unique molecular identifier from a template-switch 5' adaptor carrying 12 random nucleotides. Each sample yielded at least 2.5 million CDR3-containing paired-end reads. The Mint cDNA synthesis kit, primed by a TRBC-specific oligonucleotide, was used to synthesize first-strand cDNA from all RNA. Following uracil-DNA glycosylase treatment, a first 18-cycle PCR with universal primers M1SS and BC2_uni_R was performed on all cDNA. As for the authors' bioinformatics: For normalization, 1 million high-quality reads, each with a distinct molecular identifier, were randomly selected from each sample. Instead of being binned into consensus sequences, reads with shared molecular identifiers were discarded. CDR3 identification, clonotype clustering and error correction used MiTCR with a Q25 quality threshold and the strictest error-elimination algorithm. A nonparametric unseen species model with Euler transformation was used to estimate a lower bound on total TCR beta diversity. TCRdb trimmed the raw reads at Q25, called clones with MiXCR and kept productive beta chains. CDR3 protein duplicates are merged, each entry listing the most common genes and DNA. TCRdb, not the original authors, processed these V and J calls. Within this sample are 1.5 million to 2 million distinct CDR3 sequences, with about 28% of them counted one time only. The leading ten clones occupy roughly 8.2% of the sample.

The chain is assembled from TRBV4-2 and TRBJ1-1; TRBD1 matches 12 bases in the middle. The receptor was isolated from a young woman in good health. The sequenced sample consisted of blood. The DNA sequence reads TGTGCCAGCAGCCCGGGACAGGGGGCCAAAGGGAGGGCTGAAGCTTTCTTT. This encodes CASSPGQGAKGRAEAFF.